The 10 T cell receptor beta chains in this list originate from one sample, sequenced in a study of blood T cell repertoires in COVID-19. TCRdb's table, derived via immunoSEQ multiplex PCR, lists solely in-frame clones and lacks some. The sample has about 350,000 clones; more than 70% are singletons. What was sequenced was peripheral blood. Receptor source: a woman aged 55-70 years with COVID-19, enrolled during active disease.

The V call is TRBV11-2, the J call TRBJ2-7; D perhaps matches TRBD1 (5 bases). This CDR3 spans 14 amino acids. Germline loops: CDR1 SGHAT, CDR2 FQNNGV. Trimming cost V 7 bases and J 2 bases, with 15 bases left between them. CDR3 amino acids: CASTLEQGAYEQYF. The DNA of the CDR3 is TGTGCCAGCACCCTAGAGCAGGGCGCCTACGAGCAGTACTTC. Using reference TRBV11-2 and TRBJ2-7 for the parts outside the CDR3, the full variable domain is EAGVAQSPRYKIIEKRQSVAFWCNPISGHATLYWYQQILGQGPKLLIQFQNNGVVDDSQLPKDRFSAERLKGVDSTLKIQPAKLEDSAVYLCASTLEQGAYEQYFGPGTRLTVT.

The V and J genes are TRBV7-8 and TRBJ1-2; no clear D. V lost 1 base, J lost 6 bases, and 6 bases lay in between. The CDR3 consists of 12 residues. CDR1 and CDR2 (germline): SGHVS, FQNEAQ. CDR3 nucleotides: TGTGCCAGCAGCTTAGTCGGGGATGGCTACACCTTC. Translation: CASSLVGDGYTF.

The chain recombines TRBV7-3 with TRBJ1-3; D is ambiguous. CDR1 SGHTA and CDR2 FQGTGA come from the germline V gene. V gave up 1 base and J gave up 2 bases, with 3 bases separating them. The CDR3 is 13 residues long. As DNA, the CDR3 is TGTGCCAGCAGCTTAAACACTGGAAACACCATATATTTT. As protein: CASSLNTGNTIYF. Filled out from reference TRBV7-3 and TRBJ1-3, the complete variable domain reads GAGVSQTPSNKVTEKGKYVELRCDPISGHTALYWYRQSLGQGPEFLIYFQGTGAADDSGLPNDRFFAVRPEGSVSTLKIQRTERGDSAVYLCASSLNTGNTIYFGEGSWLTVV.

This chain connects TRBV6-5 to TRBJ1-2, with 7 bases that match TRBD1. The V gene's germline CDR1 is MNHEY and CDR2 SVGAGI. The V segment lost 6 bases and the J segment 4 bases; nucleotides outside the gene matches: 11. This CDR3 spans 15 amino acids. The CDR3 DNA reads TGTGCCAGCAGCCCAACACGACAGGGCGGCTATGGCTACACCTTC. Residues: CASSPTRQGGYGYTF.

This clone was seen once. This chain uses TRBV5-1 with TRBJ1-2; D ambiguous. Per germline, CDR1 SGHRS and CDR2 YFSETQ. The CDR3 covers 14 residues. V lost 4 bases, J lost 4 bases, and 14 bases lay in between. CDR3 in DNA: TGCGCCAGCAGCCTATCGGACGGACTCTATGGCTACACCTTC. Its translation: CASSLSDGLYGYTF.

The rearrangement links TRBV5-4 to TRBJ2-4; TRBD2 agrees at 14 bases. The CDR3 spans 18 residues. In germline, CDR1 is SGHNT, CDR2 YYREEE (reference sequence). Trimming at V came to 4 bases and at J to 7 bases, leaving 13 bases not matched to a gene. Here the CDR3 reads CASSPRATSGGGLNIQYF. CDR3 sequence (DNA): TGTGCCAGCAGCCCGAGGGCGACTAGCGGGGGGGGTTTGAACATTCAGTACTTC.

This clone was observed once. V is TRBV6-5 and J is TRBJ1-3; TRBD1 agrees at 8 bases. The J segment lost 4 bases and the V segment lost 5 bases, leaving 7 bases of the junction unmatched. This CDR3 has 15 residues. In germline, CDR1 is MNHEY, CDR2 SVGAGI. The CDR3 DNA reads as TGTGCCAGCAGTAATCGACAGGGGTCCGGAAACACCATATATTTT. Its protein is CASSNRQGSGNTIYF.

The V gene is TRBV28, the J gene TRBJ1-2, with D maybe TRBD1 (6 bases). V lost 6 bases, J lost 0 bases, and 14 bases lay in between. Germline V gene data show CDR1 as MDHEN and CDR2 as SYDVKM. The CDR3 runs 15 residues. The CDR3 region is CASRLQGHPNYGYTF. DNA for the CDR3: TGTGCCAGCAGACTACAGGGCCACCCTAACTATGGCTACACCTTC.

The gene calls are TRBV28 and TRBJ2-2, with a tentative D call TRBD2 (6 bases). Per germline, CDR1 MDHEN and CDR2 SYDVKM. With 4 bases removed from V and 0 bases from J, the gap between germline ends came to 12 bases. The CDR3 runs to 16 residues. The CDR3 reads CASSYGGSPNTGELFF. The CDR3 nucleotides are TGTGCCAGCAGTTACGGGGGTAGTCCGAACACCGGGGAGCTGTTTTTT.

Turning to this clone: The sample contains more than one DNA sequence encoding this CDR3. This rearrangement joins TRBV6-6 to TRBJ1-2; D possibly corresponds to TRBD1 (6 bases). From germline, CDR1 is MNHNY and CDR2 SVGAGI (reference sequence). Trimming took 5 bases from V and 3 from J, leaving 10 bases between them. There are 13 residues in the CDR3. CDR3 DNA: TGTGCCAGCAGTCCGACAGGAGACTATGGCTACACCTTC. Protein: CASSPTGDYGYTF.